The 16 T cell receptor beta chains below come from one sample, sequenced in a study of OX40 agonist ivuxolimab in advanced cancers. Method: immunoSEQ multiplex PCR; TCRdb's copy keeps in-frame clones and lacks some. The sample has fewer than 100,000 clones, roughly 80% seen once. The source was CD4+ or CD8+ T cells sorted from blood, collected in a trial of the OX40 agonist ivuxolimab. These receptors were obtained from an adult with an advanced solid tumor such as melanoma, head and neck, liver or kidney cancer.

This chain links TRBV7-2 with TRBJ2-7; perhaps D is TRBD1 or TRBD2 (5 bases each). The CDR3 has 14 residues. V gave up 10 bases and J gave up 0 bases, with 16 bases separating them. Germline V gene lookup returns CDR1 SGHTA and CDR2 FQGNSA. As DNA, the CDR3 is TGTGCCACCAAGGGGACGTCGGGCTCCTACGAGCAGTACTTC. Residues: CATKGTSGSYEQYF.

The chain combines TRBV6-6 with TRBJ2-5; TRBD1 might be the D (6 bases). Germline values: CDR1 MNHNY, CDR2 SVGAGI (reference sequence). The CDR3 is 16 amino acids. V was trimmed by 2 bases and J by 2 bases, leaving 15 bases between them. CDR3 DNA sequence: TGTGCCAGCAGTTACCTGACAGGAATAGGGCAAGAGACCCAGTACTTC. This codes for CASSYLTGIGQETQYF.

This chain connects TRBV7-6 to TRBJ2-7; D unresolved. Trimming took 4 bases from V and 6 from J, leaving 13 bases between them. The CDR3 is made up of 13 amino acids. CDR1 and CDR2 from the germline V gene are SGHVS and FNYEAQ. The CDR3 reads CASSSKASGEQYF. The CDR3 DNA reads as TGTGCCAGCAGCTCGAAAGCGTCCGGCGAGCAGTACTTC.

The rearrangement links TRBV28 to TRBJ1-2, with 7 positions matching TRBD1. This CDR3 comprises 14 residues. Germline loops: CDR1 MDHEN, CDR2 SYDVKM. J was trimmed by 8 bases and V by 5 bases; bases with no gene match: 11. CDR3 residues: CASSSRQRGRGYTF. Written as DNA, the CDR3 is TGTGCCAGCAGTAGCCGGCAGAGGGGGCGGGGCTACACCTTC.

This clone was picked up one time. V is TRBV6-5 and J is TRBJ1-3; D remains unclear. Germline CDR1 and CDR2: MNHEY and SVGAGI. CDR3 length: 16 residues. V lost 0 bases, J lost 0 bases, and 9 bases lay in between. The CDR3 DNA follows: TGTGCCAGCAGTTACTCCCAGGCTAGCTCTGGAAACACCATATATTTT. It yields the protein CASSYSQASSGNTIYF.

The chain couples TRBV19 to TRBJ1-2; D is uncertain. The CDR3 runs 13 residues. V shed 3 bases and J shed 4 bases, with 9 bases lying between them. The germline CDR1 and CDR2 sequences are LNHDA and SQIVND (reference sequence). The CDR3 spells CASSITPSYGYTF. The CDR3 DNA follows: TGTGCCAGTAGTATTACCCCCAGCTATGGCTACACCTTC.

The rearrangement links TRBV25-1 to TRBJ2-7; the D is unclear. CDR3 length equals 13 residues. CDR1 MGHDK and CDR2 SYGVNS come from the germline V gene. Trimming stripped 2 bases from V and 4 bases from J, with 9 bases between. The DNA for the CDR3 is TGTGCCAGCAGTGAACTGGGTGCGTACGAGCAGTACTTC. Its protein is CASSELGAYEQYF.

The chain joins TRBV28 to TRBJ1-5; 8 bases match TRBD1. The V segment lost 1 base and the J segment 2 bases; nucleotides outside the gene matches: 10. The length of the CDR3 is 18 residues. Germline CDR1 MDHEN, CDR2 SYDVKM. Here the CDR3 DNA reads TGTGCCAGCAGTTTATTCGCAGCCAGGGGGCGCGGCAATCAGCCCCAGCATTTT. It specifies CASSLFAARGRGNQPQHF.

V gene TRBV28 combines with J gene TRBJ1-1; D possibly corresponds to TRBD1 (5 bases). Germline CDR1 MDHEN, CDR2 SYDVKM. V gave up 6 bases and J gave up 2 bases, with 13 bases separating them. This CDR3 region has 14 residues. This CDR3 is CASSLPQGNTEAFF. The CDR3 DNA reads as TGTGCCAGCAGCCTTCCTCAGGGAAACACTGAAGCTTTCTTT.

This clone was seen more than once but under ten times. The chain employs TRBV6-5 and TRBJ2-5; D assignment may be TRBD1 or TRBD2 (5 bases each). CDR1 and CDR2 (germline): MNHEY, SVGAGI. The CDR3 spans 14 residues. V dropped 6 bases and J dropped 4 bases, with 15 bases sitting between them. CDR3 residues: CASRPGPRPETQYF. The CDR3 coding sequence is TGTGCCAGCAGGCCGGGGCCTAGGCCAGAGACCCAGTACTTC.

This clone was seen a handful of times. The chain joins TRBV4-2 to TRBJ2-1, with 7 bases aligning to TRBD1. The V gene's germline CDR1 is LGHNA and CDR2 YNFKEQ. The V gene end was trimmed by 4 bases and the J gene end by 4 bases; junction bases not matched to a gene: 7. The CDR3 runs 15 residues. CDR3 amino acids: CASSLNPGQYNEQFF. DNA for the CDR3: TGTGCCAGCAGCCTTAACCCGGGACAGTACAATGAGCAGTTCTTC.

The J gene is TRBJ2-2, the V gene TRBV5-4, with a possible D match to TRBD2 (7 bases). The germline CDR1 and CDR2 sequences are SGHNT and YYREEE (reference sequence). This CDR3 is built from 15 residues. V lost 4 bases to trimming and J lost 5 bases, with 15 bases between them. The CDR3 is CASSPGGLRTGELFF. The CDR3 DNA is TGTGCCAGCAGCCCCGGGGGGCTCAGAACCGGGGAGCTGTTTTTT.

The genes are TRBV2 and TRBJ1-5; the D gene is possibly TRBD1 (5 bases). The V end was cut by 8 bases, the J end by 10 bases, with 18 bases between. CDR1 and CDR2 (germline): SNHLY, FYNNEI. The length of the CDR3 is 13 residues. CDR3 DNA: TGTGCCAGCGGTCAGGCAGGGCTCGTCCCCCAGCATTTT. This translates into CASGQAGLVPQHF.

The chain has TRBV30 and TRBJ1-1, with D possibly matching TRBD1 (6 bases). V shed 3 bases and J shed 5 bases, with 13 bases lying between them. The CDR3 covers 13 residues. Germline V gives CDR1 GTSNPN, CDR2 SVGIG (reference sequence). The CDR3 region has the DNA TGTGCCTGGAGGACGACAGGCCCAACTGAAGCTTTCTTT. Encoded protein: CAWRTTGPTEAFF.

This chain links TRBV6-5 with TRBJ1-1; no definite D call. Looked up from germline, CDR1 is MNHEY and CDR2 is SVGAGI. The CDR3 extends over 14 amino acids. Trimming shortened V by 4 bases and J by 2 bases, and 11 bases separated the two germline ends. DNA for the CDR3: TGTGCCAGCAGTTTTTCAGGACTCAACACTGAAGCTTTCTTT. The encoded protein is CASSFSGLNTEAFF.

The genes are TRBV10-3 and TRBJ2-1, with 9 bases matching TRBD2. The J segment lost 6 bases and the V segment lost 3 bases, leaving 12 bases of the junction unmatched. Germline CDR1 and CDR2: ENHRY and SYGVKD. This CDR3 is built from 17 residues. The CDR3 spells CAISDPSSGIHLNEQFF. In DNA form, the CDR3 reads TGTGCCATCAGTGACCCGTCTAGCGGGATACACCTCAATGAGCAGTTCTTC.